The 25 T cell receptor beta chains given below trace back to one sample, sequenced in a study of blood T cell repertoires in COVID-19. Clones were sequenced by immunoSEQ multiplex PCR, and TCRdb holds only the in-frame ones, with some missing. The table shows around 15,000 clones, with over 70% occurring only once. Sample: peripheral blood. The receptors come from a woman in her 70s with active COVID-19.

The chain is built from TRBV7-2 and TRBJ2-2; 14 bases line up with TRBD2. Losses at the gene ends were 3 bases for V and 4 bases for J; bases not matched to a gene: 4. CDR1 is SGHTA and CDR2 is FQGNSA in the germline V gene. This CDR3 spans 17 amino acids. This CDR3 is CASSLTSGRGGTGELFF. CDR3 in DNA: TGTGCCAGCAGCTTGACTAGCGGGAGGGGGGGCACCGGGGAGCTGTTTTTT.

This chain uses TRBV11-2 with TRBJ2-2; D might be TRBD1 (6 bases). This CDR3 comprises 16 residues. Between the trimmed V and J ends, which lost 5 bases and 0 bases, there was a span of 13 bases. From germline, CDR1 is SGHAT and CDR2 FQNNGV. The CDR3 nucleotides are TGTGCCAGCAGCCCCAGGGGCGGATCGAACACCGGGGAGCTGTTTTTT. Translated: CASSPRGGSNTGELFF.

This clone was seen a single time. This CDR3 reads CASSRSRALHF. The DNA for the CDR3 is TGTGCCAGCAGCCGATCGAGGGCCCTCCACTTT. The chain employs TRBV21-1 and TRBJ1-6. TRBV21-1 is noted as a pseudogene. The length of the CDR3 is 11 residues.

The chain couples TRBV7-2 to TRBJ2-1; 8 bases map to TRBD1. The length of the CDR3 is 15 residues. Looked up from germline, CDR1 is SGHTA and CDR2 is FQGNSA. V lost 3 bases and J lost 2; bases outside the gene matches: 3. The CDR3 is CASSFGQGTYNEQFF. CDR3 nucleotide sequence: TGTGCCAGCAGCTTCGGACAGGGCACCTACAATGAGCAGTTCTTC.

The chain carries TRBV5-4 and TRBJ2-1, with D unresolved. The V gene's germline CDR1 is SGHNT and CDR2 YYREEE (reference sequence). The CDR3 consists of 8 residues. CDR3 protein: CAINEQFF. As DNA, the CDR3 is TGTGCTATCAATGAGCAGTTCTTC.

The chain is built from TRBV5-1 and TRBJ2-3, with 7 bases fitting TRBD2. Germline lookup yields CDR1 SGHRS and CDR2 YFSETQ. The CDR3 is 14 amino acids. V was clipped by 2 bases and J by 2 bases; unmatched bases: 2. CDR3 bases: TGCGCCAGCAGCTTTACTAGCGCCACAGATACGCAGTATTTT. Its translation: CASSFTSATDTQYF.

The V and J genes are TRBV5-4 and TRBJ1-2; D gene ambiguous. Trimming stripped 3 bases from V and 4 bases from J, with 16 bases between. Germline V CDR1 and CDR2: SGHNT, YYREEE (reference sequence). The CDR3 is made up of 15 amino acids. The DNA of the CDR3 is TGTGCCAGCAGCTCGAGCGGACCCCACAGCTATGGCTACACCTTC. Amino acids: CASSSSGPHSYGYTF. The whole variable domain, filled in from reference TRBV5-4 and TRBJ1-2, reads ETGVTQSPTHLIKTRGQQVTLRCSSQSGHNTVSWYQQALGQGPQFIFQYYREEENGRGNFPPRFSGLQFPNYSSELNVNALELDDSALYLCASSSSGPHSYGYTFGSGTRLTVV.

This sequence joins TRBV14 and TRBJ2-1; weak D call: TRBD2 (7 bases). Germline lookup yields CDR1 SGHDN and CDR2 FVKESK. The CDR3 consists of 14 residues. Trimming removed 4 bases from V and 10 bases from J, with 17 bases in between. The CDR3 protein is CASSLRAGAGEQFF. As DNA, the CDR3 is TGTGCCAGCAGCCTCCGGGCGGGGGCAGGCGAGCAGTTCTTC.

The chain combines TRBV28 with TRBJ1-2, with 9 bases matching TRBD1. The CDR3 has 15 residues. V was clipped by 5 bases and J by 8 bases; unmatched bases: 12. From germline, CDR1 is MDHEN and CDR2 SYDVKM. The CDR3 DNA reads as TGTGCCAGCAGTGGGACAGGGCTACAAGAAAACGGCTACACCTTC. Translation: CASSGTGLQENGYTF.

The rearrangement links TRBV5-1 to TRBJ1-2; 7 nucleotides line up with TRBD1. J gave up 7 bases and V 4 bases, and 4 bases lay outside the gene matches. Per germline, CDR1 SGHRS and CDR2 YFSETQ. This CDR3 has 12 amino acids. The CDR3: CASSQGQVGYTF. The CDR3 DNA follows: TGCGCCAGCAGCCAAGGACAGGTTGGCTACACCTTC.

V is TRBV4-3 and J is TRBJ2-5, with D maybe TRBD1 (6 bases). V was shortened by 3 bases and J by 5 bases, with 16 bases between the two germline ends. The germline V gene has CDR1 LGHNA and CDR2 YSLEER. CDR3 length equals 15 residues. The CDR3 spells CASSQAPQGTETQYF. CDR3 bases: TGCGCCAGCAGCCAGGCCCCCCAGGGGACGGAGACCCAGTACTTC.

The chain employs TRBV15 and TRBJ2-7, with D possibly matching TRBD1 (6 bases). V lost 3 bases and J 4 bases, leaving 13 bases between the germline ends. The CDR3 is made up of 14 amino acids. Per germline, CDR1 LNHNV and CDR2 YYDKDF (reference sequence). The CDR3 bases are TGTGCCACCAGCAGCGGTAAACAGGGTTACGAGCAGTACTTC. This codes for CATSSGKQGYEQYF. Based on the CDR3 plus reference TRBV15 and TRBJ2-7, the full variable domain is DAMVIQNPRYQVTQFGKPVTLSCSQTLNHNVMYWYQQKSSQAPKLLFHYYDKDFNNEADTPDNFQSRRPNTSFCFLDIRSPGLGDTAMYLCATSSGKQGYEQYFGPGTRLTVT.

This rearrangement joins TRBV5-4 to TRBJ2-5, with 9 bases that match TRBD2. Germline trimming cut 2 bases from V and 5 bases from J; bases unmatched to any gene: 4. The CDR3 length is 14 residues. CDR1 is SGHNT and CDR2 is YYREEE in the germline V gene (reference sequence). CDR3 region: CASSFRLAAETQYF. In DNA form, the CDR3 reads TGTGCCAGCAGCTTCCGACTAGCGGCGGAGACCCAGTACTTC. Variable domain in full (rest from reference TRBV5-4 and TRBJ2-5): ETGVTQSPTHLIKTRGQQVTLRCSSQSGHNTVSWYQQALGQGPQFIFQYYREEENGRGNFPPRFSGLQFPNYSSELNVNALELDDSALYLCASSFRLAAETQYFGPGTRLLVL.

The rearrangement joins TRBV6-6 to TRBJ2-1, with a weak D call TRBD2 (5 bases). V was pared by 4 bases and J by 1 base, with 14 bases between. This CDR3 has 16 amino acids. Germline CDR1 is MNHNY and CDR2 is SVGAGI (reference sequence). This CDR3 reads CASSLKAGLSYNEQFF. DNA of the CDR3: TGTGCCAGCAGTTTGAAGGCGGGTTTATCCTACAATGAGCAGTTCTTC.

The chain carries TRBV3-1 (or the pseudogene TRBV3-2) and TRBJ1-6, with D tentatively TRBD1 (6 bases). The germline gives CDR1 LGHDT, CDR2 YNNKEL (reference sequence). The CDR3 spans 14 residues. Trimming shortened V by 4 bases and J by 9 bases, and 13 bases separated the two germline ends. The CDR3 reads CASSPQGYRSPLHF. The CDR3 DNA is TGTGCCAGCAGCCCCCAGGGGTACCGTTCACCCCTCCACTTT.

The chain recombines TRBV19 with TRBJ2-5; the match to TRBD2 covers 7 bases. This CDR3 is built from 13 residues. The junction had 1 base not matched to a gene; V was cut back by 5 bases and J by 1 base. Germline assignment: CDR1 LNHDA and CDR2 SQIVND (reference sequence). This chain's CDR3 is CASSGGVQETQYF. The CDR3 region has the DNA TGTGCCAGTAGTGGGGGGGTCCAAGAGACCCAGTACTTC.

The table lists this clone with a few counts. The rearrangement uses TRBV6-2 or TRBV6-3 and TRBJ2-5; a possible D gene is TRBD2 (6 bases). The germline gives CDR1 MNHEY, CDR2 SVGEGT. The CDR3 covers 14 residues. Deletions cut 2 bases from V and 7 bases from J, with 14 bases between. CDR3 protein: CASSYLAGSGTQYF. CDR3 coding DNA: TGTGCCAGCAGTTACCTTGCGGGGTCCGGGACCCAGTACTTC.

This clone was seen a few times. The chain links TRBV5-1 to TRBJ2-7; 8 positions match TRBD1. The CDR3 is 14 amino acids. Trimming at V came to 2 bases and at J to 3 bases, leaving 4 bases not matched to a gene. Germline V gene data show CDR1 as SGHRS and CDR2 as YFSETQ. Here the CDR3 DNA reads TGCGCCAGCAGCTTAGACAGGGGCTACTACGAGCAGTACTTC. Amino acid sequence: CASSLDRGYYEQYF.

This chain joins TRBV7-2 and TRBJ2-1, with D possibly being TRBD1 (6 bases). This CDR3 is 13 amino acids long. V was shortened by 4 bases and J by 6 bases, with 10 bases between the two germline ends. Looked up from germline, CDR1 is SGHTA and CDR2 is FQGNSA. In DNA form, the CDR3 reads TGTGCCAGCAGCTACCGACAGGCCAATGAGCAGTTCTTC. It is translated as CASSYRQANEQFF.

J is TRBJ2-1 and V is TRBV15, with 11 bases aligning to TRBD2. CDR1 and CDR2 from the germline V gene are LNHNV and YYDKDF (reference sequence). Losses at the gene ends were 2 bases for V and 8 bases for J; bases not matched to a gene: 8. The CDR3 has 16 residues. This CDR3 reads CATSRPTSGRADEQFF. In DNA form, the CDR3 reads TGTGCCACCAGCAGACCCACTAGCGGGAGAGCGGATGAGCAGTTCTTC. Full variable domain (missing parts from reference TRBV15 and TRBJ2-1): DAMVIQNPRYQVTQFGKPVTLSCSQTLNHNVMYWYQQKSSQAPKLLFHYYDKDFNNEADTPDNFQSRRPNTSFCFLDIRSPGLGDTAMYLCATSRPTSGRADEQFFGPGTRLTVL.

In its sample, this clone was seen a few times. CDR3 sequence (DNA): TGTGCCAGCAGACGAGGGGAGGCCCCGTCCTACGAGCAGTACTTC. Translation: CASRRGEAPSYEQYF. The chain carries TRBV6-5 and TRBJ2-7, with TRBD2 as a possible D gene (6 bases). Germline CDR1 reads MNHEY; CDR2 reads SVGAGI. V gave up 6 bases and J gave up 1 base, with 16 bases separating them. The CDR3 consists of 15 residues.

The V gene is TRBV5-6, the J gene TRBJ2-2; 12 bases map to TRBD2. The CDR3 is made up of 14 amino acids. Trimming at V came to 4 bases and at J to 7 bases, leaving 2 bases not matched to a gene. CDR1 is SGHDT, CDR2 YYEEEE, per germline. DNA for the CDR3: TGTGCCAGCAGCCCGGGACTAGCGGGCGGGGAGCTGTTTTTT. Translated, it gives CASSPGLAGGELFF.

The rearrangement links TRBV28 to TRBJ2-1; 11 positions match TRBD2. V lost 6 bases and J lost 5; bases outside the gene matches: 6. Germline V lookup: CDR1 MDHEN, CDR2 SYDVKM. The CDR3 consists of 15 residues. The CDR3 is CASRSGTSGNNEQFF. CDR3 DNA: TGTGCCAGCAGATCCGGGACTAGCGGAAACAATGAGCAGTTCTTC.

This sequence joins TRBV24-1 and TRBJ2-2; TRBD2 matches at 13 bases. The CDR3 length is 15 residues. V trimming: 7 bases; J trimming: 3 bases; junction bases outside the gene matches: 1. The germline CDR1 and CDR2 sequences are KGHDR and SFDVKD. The CDR3 loop reads CATRTSGRDTGELFF. The CDR3 DNA sequence: TGTGCCACCAGAACTAGCGGGAGGGACACCGGGGAGCTGTTTTTT.

The chain combines TRBV3-1 (or the pseudogene TRBV3-2) with TRBJ1-2; D remains ambiguous. Trimming took 1 base from V and 8 from J, leaving 11 bases between them. The germline V gene has CDR1 LGHDT and CDR2 YNNKEL (reference sequence). The CDR3 sequence is 13 residues long. The chain's CDR3 is CASSQVSAGGYTF. Written as DNA, the CDR3 is TGTGCCAGCAGCCAAGTTTCCGCGGGAGGCTACACCTTC.